This TCR beta chain originates from a study of CD8+ T cells in alopecia areata. Trimming cost V 5 bases and J 6 bases, with 15 bases left between them. There are 14 residues in the CDR3. CDR1 is SGHRS and CDR2 is YFSETQ in the germline V gene. Isolated RNA was reverse transcribed into cDNA used as the sequencing template. Data came from immunoSEQ multiplex PCR; TCRdb stores just in-frame clones and leaves some out. The sample carries 200,000 to 250,000 clones, about 53% recorded once. This clone was picked up a small number of times. The starting material was CD4+ T cells sorted from blood, obtained at week 0. This receptor was identified in a human donor with alopecia areata. The V call is TRBV5-1, the J call TRBJ2-1, with a possible D match to TRBD1 (6 bases). DNA of the CDR3: TGCGCCAGCAGTTTCAGACAGGTTCGCAATGAGCAGTTCTTC. Amino acids: CASSFRQVRNEQFF.